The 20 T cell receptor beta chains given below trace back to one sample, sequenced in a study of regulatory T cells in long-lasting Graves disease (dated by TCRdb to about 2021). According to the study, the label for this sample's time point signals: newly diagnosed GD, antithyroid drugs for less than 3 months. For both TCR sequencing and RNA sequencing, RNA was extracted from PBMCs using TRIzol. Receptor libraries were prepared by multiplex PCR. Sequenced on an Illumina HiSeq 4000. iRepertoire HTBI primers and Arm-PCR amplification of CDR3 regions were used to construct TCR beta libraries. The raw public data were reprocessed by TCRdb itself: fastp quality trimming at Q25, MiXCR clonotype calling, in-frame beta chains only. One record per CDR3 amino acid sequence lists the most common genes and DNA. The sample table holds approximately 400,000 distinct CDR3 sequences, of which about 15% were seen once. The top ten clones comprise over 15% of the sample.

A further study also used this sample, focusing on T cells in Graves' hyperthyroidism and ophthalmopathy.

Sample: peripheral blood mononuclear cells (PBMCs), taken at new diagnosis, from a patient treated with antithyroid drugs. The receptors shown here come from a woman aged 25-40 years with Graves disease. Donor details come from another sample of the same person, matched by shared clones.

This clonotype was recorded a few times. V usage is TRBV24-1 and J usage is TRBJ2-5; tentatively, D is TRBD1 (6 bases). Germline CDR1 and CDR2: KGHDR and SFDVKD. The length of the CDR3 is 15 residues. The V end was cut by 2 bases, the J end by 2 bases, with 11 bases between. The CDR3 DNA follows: TGTGCCACCAGTGATTCCTACAGGGCTCAAGAGACCCAGTACTTC. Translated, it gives CATSDSYRAQETQYF.

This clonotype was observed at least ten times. The CDR3 loop is CASGRMNTEAFF. CDR3 nucleotides: TGTGCCAGTGGACGGATGAACACTGAAGCTTTCTTT. The chain uses TRBV30 and TRBJ1-1; the D is unclear. In germline, CDR1 is GTSNPN, CDR2 SVGIG (reference sequence). The CDR3 is made up of 12 amino acids. The ends were cut back, 8 bases at V and 0 bases at J, with 10 bases in the middle.

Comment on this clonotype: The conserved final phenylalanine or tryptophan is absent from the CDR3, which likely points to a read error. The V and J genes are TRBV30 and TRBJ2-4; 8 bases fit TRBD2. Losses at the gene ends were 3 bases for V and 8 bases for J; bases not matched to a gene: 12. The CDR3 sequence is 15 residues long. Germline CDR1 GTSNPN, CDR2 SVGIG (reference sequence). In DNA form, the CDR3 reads TGTGCCTGGAGCTCGATGGACCCGCGGGGGGACATTCAGTACTGC. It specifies CAWSSMDPRGDIQYC.

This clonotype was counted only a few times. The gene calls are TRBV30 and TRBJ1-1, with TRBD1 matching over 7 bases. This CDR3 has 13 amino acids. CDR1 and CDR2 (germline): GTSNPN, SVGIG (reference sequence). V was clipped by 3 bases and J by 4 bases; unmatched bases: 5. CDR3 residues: CAWRKRGRTEAFF. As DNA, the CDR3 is TGTGCCTGGAGGAAGAGGGGGCGCACTGAAGCTTTCTTT.

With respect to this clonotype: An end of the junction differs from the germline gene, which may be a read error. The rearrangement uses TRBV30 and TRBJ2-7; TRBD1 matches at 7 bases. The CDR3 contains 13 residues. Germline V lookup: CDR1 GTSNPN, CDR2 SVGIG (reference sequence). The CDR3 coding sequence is TGTGCCTGGCGTGTCGGGACAGCCTACGAGCAGTACTTC. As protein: CAWRVGTAYEQYF. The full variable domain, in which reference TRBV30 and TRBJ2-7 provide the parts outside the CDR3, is SQTIHQWPATLVQPVGSPLSLECTVEGTSNPNLYWYRQAAGRGLQLLFYSVGIGQISSEVPQNLSASRPQDRQFILSSKKLLLSDSGFYLCAWRVGTAYEQYFGPGTRLTVT.

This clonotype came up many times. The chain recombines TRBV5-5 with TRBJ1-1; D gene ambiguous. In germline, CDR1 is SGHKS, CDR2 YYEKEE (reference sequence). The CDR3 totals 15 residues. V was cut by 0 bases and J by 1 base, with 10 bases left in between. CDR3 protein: CASSLAVRKNTEAFF. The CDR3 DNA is TGTGCCAGCAGCTTGGCTGTAAGGAAGAACACTGAAGCTTTCTTT.

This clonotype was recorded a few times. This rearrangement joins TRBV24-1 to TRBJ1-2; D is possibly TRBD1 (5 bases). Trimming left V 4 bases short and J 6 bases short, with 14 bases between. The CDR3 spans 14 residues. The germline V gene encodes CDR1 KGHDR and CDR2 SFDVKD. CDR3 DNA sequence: TGTGCCACCAGTGAGTCCGGGGGTGCAGATGGCTACACCTTC. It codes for CATSESGGADGYTF.

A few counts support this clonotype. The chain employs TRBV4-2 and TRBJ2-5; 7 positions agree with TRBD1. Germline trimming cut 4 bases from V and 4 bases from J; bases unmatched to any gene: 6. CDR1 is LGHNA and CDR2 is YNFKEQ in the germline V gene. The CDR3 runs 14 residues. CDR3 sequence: CASSLTGWVETQYF. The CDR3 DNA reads TGTGCCAGCAGCCTGACAGGGTGGGTAGAGACCCAGTACTTC.

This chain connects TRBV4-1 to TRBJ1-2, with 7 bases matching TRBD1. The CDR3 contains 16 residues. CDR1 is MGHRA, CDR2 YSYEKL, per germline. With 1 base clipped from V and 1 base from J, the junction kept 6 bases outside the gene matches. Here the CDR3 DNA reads TGCGCCAGCAGCCAAGTGGGGACAGCAAATAACTATGGCTACACCTTC. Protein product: CASSQVGTANNYGYTF.

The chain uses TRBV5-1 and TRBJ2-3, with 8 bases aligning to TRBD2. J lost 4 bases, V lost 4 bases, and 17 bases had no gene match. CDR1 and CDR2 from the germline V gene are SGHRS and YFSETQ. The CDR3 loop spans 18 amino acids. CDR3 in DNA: TGCGCCAGCAGCGGAAGCGGGAGTGACCCCTTCGGGGCAGATACGCAGTATTTT. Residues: CASSGSGSDPFGADTQYF.

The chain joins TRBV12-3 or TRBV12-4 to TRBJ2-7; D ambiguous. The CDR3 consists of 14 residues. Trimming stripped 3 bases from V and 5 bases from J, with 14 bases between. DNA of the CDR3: TGTGCCAGCAGTTTTGGTGTATCAAGGAACGAGCAGTACTTC. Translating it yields CASSFGVSRNEQYF.

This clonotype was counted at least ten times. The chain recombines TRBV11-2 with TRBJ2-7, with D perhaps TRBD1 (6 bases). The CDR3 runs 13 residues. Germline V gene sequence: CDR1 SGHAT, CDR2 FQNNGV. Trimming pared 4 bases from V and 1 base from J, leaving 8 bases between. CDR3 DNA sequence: TGTGCCAGCAGCTCCGGACAGTCCTACGAGCAGTACTTC. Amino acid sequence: CASSSGQSYEQYF. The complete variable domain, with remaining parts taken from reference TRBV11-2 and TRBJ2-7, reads EAGVAQSPRYKIIEKRQSVAFWCNPISGHATLYWYQQILGQGPKLLIQFQNNGVVDDSQLPKDRFSAERLKGVDSTLKIQPAKLEDSAVYLCASSSGQSYEQYFGPGTRLTVT.

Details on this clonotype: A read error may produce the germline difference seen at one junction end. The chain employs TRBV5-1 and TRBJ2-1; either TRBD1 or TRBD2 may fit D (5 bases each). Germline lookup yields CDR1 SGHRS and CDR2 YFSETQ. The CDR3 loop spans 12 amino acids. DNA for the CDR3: TGCGTCAGCCGAAAGGGGACGAGTGAGCAGTTCTTC. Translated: CVSRKGTSEQFF.

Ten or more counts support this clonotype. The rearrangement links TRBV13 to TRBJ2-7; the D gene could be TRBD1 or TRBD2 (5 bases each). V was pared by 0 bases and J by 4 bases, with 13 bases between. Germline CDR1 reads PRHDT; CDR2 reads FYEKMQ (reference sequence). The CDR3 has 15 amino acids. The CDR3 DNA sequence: TGTGCCAGCAGCTTAGGAGCGGACAAACCATACGAGCAGTACTTC. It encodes CASSLGADKPYEQYF.

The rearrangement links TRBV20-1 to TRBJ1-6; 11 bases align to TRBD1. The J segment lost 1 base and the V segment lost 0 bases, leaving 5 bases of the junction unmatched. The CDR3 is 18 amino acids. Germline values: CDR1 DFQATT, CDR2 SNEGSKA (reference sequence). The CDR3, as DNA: TGCAGTGCTAGAGAAACCGGGACAGGGGGATCCTATAATTCACCCCTCCACTTT. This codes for CSARETGTGGSYNSPLHF.

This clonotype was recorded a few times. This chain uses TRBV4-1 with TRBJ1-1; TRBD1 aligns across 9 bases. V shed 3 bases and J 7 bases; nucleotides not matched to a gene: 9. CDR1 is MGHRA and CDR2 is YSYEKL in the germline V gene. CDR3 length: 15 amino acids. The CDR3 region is CASSQNPRQGVEAFF. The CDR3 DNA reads TGCGCCAGCAGCCAGAACCCTCGACAGGGGGTTGAAGCTTTCTTT.

The CDR3: CATSDGQVATDTQYF. CDR3 DNA sequence: TGTGCCACCAGTGATGGACAGGTCGCCACAGATACGCAGTATTTT. The chain has TRBV24-1 and TRBJ2-3; 7 bases are a match to TRBD1. V was clipped by 3 bases and J by 2 bases; unmatched bases: 4. CDR3 length: 15 amino acids. CDR1 and CDR2 from the germline V gene are KGHDR and SFDVKD.

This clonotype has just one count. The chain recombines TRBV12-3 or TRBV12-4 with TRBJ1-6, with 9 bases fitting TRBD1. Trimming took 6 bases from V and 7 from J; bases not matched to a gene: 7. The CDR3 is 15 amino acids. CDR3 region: CASRDRGGRNSPLHF. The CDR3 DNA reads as TGTGCCAGCAGGGACAGGGGCGGAAGAAATTCACCCCTCCACTTT.

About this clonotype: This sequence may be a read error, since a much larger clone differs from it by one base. CDR3 in amino acids: CASSLDGHEQYF. For the CDR3, the DNA is TGTGCCAGCAGCTTAGACGGCCACGAGCAGTACTTC. J is TRBJ2-7 and V is TRBV11-2; D unresolved. Trimming stripped 0 bases from V and 5 bases from J, with 5 bases between. Germline V gives CDR1 SGHAT, CDR2 FQNNGV. This CDR3 is built from 12 residues.

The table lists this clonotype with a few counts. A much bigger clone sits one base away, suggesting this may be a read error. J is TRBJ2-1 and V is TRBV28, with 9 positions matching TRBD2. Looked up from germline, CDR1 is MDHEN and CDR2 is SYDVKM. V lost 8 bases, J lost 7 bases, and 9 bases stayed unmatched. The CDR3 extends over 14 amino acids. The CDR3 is CASAREGTPNEQFF. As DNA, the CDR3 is TGTGCCAGCGCGCGGGAGGGAACCCCGAATGAGCAGTTCTTC.